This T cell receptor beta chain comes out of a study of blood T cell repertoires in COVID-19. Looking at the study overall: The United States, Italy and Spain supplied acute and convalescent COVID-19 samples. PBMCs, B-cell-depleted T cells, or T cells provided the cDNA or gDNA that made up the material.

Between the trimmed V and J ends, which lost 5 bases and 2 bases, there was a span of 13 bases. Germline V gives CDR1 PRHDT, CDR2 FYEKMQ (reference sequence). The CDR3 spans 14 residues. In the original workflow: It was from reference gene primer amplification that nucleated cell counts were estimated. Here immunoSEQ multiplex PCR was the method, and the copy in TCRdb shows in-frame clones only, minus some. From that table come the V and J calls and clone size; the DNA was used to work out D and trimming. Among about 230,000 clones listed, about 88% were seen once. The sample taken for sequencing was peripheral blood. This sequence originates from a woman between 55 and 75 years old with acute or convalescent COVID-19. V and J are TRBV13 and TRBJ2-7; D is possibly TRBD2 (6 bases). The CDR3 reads CASSAGLRAYEQYF. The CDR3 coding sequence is TGTGCCAGCAGCGCAGGACTAAGAGCCTACGAGCAGTACTTC.